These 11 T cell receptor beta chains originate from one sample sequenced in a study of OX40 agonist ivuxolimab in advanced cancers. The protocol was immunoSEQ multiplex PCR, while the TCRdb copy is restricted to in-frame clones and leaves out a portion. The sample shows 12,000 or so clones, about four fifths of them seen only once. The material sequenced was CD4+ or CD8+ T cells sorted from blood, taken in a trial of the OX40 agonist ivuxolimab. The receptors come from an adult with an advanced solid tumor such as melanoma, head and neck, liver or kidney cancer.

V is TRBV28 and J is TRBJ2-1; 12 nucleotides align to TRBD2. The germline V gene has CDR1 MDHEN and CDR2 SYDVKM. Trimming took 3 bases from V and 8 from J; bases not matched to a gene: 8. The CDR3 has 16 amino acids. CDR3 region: CASSFRLAGAVDEQFF. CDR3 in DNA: TGTGCCAGCAGTTTCCGACTAGCGGGAGCGGTAGATGAGCAGTTCTTC. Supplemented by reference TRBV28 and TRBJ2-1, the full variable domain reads DVKVTQSSRYLVKRTGEKVFLECVQDMDHENMFWYRQDPGLGLRLIYFSYDVKMKEKGDIPEGYSVSREKKERFSLILESASTNQTSMYLCASSFRLAGAVDEQFFGPGTRLTVL.

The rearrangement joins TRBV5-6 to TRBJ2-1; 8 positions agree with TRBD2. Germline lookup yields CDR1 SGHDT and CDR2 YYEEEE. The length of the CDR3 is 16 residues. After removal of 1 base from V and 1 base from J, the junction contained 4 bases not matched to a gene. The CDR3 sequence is CASSLSAGVSYNEQFF. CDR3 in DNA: TGTGCCAGCAGCTTGTCAGCGGGGGTATCCTACAATGAGCAGTTCTTC.

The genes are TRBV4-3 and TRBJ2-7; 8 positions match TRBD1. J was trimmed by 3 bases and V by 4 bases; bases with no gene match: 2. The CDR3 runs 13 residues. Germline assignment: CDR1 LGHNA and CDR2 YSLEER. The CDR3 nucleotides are TGCGCCAGCAGCCTGGGGACAGGCTACGAGCAGTACTTC. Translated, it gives CASSLGTGYEQYF.

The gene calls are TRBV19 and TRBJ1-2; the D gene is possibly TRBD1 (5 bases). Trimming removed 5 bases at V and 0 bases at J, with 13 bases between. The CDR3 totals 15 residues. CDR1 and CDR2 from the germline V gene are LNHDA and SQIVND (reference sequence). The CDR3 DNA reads TGTGCCAGTAGTCCTTTCACGACAGCTAACTATGGCTACACCTTC. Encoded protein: CASSPFTTANYGYTF.

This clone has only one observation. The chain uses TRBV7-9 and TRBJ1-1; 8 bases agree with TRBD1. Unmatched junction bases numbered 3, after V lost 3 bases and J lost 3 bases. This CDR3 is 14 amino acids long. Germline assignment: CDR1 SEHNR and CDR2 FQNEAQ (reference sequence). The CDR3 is CASSFDRGYTEAFF. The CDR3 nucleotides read TGTGCCAGCAGCTTCGACAGGGGCTACACTGAAGCTTTCTTT.

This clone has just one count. CDR3: CASSSARTGQGARQPQHF. CDR3 nucleotide sequence: TGTGCCAGCAGTTCCGCCCGCACGGGACAGGGGGCGCGGCAGCCCCAGCATTTT. The chain uses TRBV28 and TRBJ1-5, with TRBD1 identical over 12 bases. CDR3 length: 18 amino acids. The germline V gene encodes CDR1 MDHEN and CDR2 SYDVKM. The trim removed 4 bases at V and 7 bases at J, leaving 14 bases unmatched.

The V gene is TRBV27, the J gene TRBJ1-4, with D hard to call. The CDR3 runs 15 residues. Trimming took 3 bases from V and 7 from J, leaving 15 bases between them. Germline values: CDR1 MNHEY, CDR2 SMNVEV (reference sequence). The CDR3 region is CASSFSPLWGEKLFF. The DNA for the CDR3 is TGTGCCAGCAGTTTTAGCCCGCTCTGGGGTGAAAAACTGTTTTTT.

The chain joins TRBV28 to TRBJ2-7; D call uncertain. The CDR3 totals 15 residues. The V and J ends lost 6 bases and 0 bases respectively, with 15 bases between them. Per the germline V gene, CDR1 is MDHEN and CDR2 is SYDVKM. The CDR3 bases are TGTGCCAGCAGGCGACGCAGTATGAGCTCCTACGAGCAGTACTTC. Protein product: CASRRRSMSSYEQYF.

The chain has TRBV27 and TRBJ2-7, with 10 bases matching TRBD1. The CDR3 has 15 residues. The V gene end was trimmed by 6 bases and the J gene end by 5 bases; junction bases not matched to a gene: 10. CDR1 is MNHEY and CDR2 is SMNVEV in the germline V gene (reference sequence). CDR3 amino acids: CASRGGGTGVHEQYF. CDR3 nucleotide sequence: TGTGCCAGCAGAGGCGGTGGGACAGGGGTTCACGAGCAGTACTTC.

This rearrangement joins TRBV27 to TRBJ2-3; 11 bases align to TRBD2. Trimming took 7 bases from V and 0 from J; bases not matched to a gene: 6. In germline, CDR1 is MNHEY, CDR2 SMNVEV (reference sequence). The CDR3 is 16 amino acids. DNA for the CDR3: TGTGCCAGCACTCAGGGGACTAGCGGAAGCACAGATACGCAGTATTTT. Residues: CASTQGTSGSTDTQYF.

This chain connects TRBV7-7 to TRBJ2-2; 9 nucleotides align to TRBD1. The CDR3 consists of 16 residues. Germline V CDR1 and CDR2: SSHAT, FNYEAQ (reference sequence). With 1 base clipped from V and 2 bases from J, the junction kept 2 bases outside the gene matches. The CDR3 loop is CASSLGDRVNTGELFF. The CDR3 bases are TGTGCCAGCAGCTTAGGGGACAGGGTTAACACCGGGGAGCTGTTTTTT.